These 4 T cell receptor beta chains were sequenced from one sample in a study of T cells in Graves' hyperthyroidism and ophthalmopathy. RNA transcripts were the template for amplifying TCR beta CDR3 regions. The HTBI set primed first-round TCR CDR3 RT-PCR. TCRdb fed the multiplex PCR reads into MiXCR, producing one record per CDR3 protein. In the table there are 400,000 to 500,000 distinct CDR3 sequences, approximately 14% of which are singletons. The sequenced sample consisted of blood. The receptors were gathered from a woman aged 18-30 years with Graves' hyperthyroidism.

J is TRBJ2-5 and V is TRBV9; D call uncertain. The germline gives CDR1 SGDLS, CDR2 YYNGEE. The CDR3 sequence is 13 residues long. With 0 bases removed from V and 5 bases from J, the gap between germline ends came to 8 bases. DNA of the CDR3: TGTGCCAGCAGCGTAGGGGTTAGCGAGACCCAGTACTTC. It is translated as CASSVGVSETQYF.

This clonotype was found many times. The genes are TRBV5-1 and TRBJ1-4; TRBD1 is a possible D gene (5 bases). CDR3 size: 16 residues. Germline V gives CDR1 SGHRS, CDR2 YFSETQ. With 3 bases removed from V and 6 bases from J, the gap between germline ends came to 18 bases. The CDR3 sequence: CASSWGTVPRDEKLFF. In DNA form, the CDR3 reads TGCGCCAGCAGCTGGGGGACGGTCCCAAGAGATGAAAAACTGTTTTTT.

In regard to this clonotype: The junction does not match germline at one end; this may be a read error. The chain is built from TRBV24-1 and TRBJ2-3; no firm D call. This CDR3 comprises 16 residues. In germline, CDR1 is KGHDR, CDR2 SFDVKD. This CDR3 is CAISDPLRTGTDTQYF. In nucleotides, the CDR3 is TGTGCCATCAGTGACCCCCTACGGACCGGTACAGATACGCAGTATTTT.

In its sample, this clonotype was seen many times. In nucleotides, the CDR3 is TGTGCCACCAAAAAGACTAGCGGAAACACCTACGAGCAGTACTTC. It translates to CATKKTSGNTYEQYF. V gene TRBV19 combines with J gene TRBJ2-7, with 9 bases lining up with TRBD2. CDR1 and CDR2 (germline): LNHDA, SQIVND (reference sequence). The CDR3 has 15 amino acids. V lost 10 bases to trimming and J lost 2 bases; unmatched junction nucleotides: 12.